A selection of T cell receptor beta chains follows, all from one sample in a study of T-cell reconstitution after alpha-beta-depleted transplantation in children. TCRdb reprocessed the PCR reads with MiXCR, giving one entry per CDR3 protein. The table records roughly 90,000 distinct CDR3 sequences, 12% of them present only once. The material was PBMCs from the stem cell graft donor, obtained from the stem cell graft. The receptors shown here come from a human donor who donated a stem cell graft to a child with inherited bone marrow failure. CDR3s include the opening cysteine and the closing phenylalanine or tryptophan. A D gene is named only where the DNA matches it firmly. The size field is filled for only some rows; it gives once, few, many or a size class.

TRBV5-1	TRBJ2-5	TRBD1	many	TGCGCCAGCAGCTTCGACAGGGGATTAGAGACCCAGTACTTC	CASSFDRGLETQYF
TRBV5-3	TRBJ1-1	-	few	TGTGCCAGAAGCCCCTACAGGGTGCGGAACCCTGAAGCTTTCTTT	CARSPYRVRNPEAFF
TRBV9	TRBJ2-5	-	many	TGTGCCAGCAGCGTAGATACAGGGGAGACCCAGTACTTC	CASSVDTGETQYF
TRBV19	TRBJ2-7	-	-	TGTGCCAGTAGTGTCTCGACAGACTACGAGCAGTACTTC	CASSVSTDYEQYF
TRBV5-1	TRBJ1-4	-	many	TGCGCCAGCAGCTTGATCACTAATGAAAAACTGTTTTTT	CASSLITNEKLFF
TRBV20-1	TRBJ2-7	-	many	TGCAGTGCTAGAGTCCCCGGCAGGGGCTACGAGCAGTACTTC	CSARVPGRGYEQYF
TRBV15	TRBJ2-7	-	many	TGTGCCACCAGCTACACCCTATCCTACGAGCAGTACTTC	CATSYTLSYEQYF
TRBV12-3/TRBV12-4	TRBJ2-5	-	many	TGTGCCAGCAGCCCCCGGGCTAGCGAAGAGACCCAGTACTTC	CASSPRASEETQYF
TRBV11-2	TRBJ2-5	-	many	TGTGCCAGCAGCTTAATCGTTCGGGCAGGAGGGGAAGAGACCCAGTACTTC	CASSLIVRAGGEETQYF
TRBV6-1	TRBJ1-5	-	-	TGTGCCAGCAGTGAAGTTGTTGGTCAGCCCCAGCATTTT	CASSEVVGQPQHF
TRBV7-9	TRBJ2-1	TRBD2	many	TGTGCCAGCAGCTTGTCCGGGACTAGCGGGAGTCATGAGCAGTTCTTC	CASSLSGTSGSHEQFF
TRBV5-5	TRBJ2-1	TRBD2	many	TGTGCCAGCAGCTTGGTTTACGGGGGGGCCCCTGAGCAGTTCTTC	CASSLVYGGAPEQFF
TRBV10-2	TRBJ2-5	-	-	TGCGCCAGCGGGGGGTTTCAAGAGACCCAGTACTTC	CASGGFQETQYF
TRBV3-1	TRBJ2-1	-	many	TGTGCCAGCAGCCTATTGGAGGCTGCCTCCTACAATGAGCAGTTCTTC	CASSLLEAASYNEQFF
TRBV15	TRBJ1-1	-	many	TGTGCCACCAGCAGGGTAGGCACTGAAGCTTTCTTT	CATSRVGTEAFF
TRBV5-1	TRBJ2-1	TRBD1	many	TGCGCCAGCAGCCCGCGAGGACAGGGAATCTACAATGAGCAGTTCTTC	CASSPRGQGIYNEQFF
TRBV25-1	TRBJ1-2	TRBD1	-	TGTGCCAGCAGCCTAACCGGGACAGGTCGTGGCTACACCTTC	CASSLTGTGRGYTF
TRBV7-2	TRBJ1-5	-	many	TGTGCCAGCAGCTTAAGGGAGAGTCGGTCGAGCAATCAGCCCCAGCATTTT	CASSLRESRSSNQPQHF
TRBV12-3/TRBV12-4	TRBJ2-5	-	many	TGTGCCAGCAGGACACAGATGGGTCAAGAGACCCAGTACTTC	CASRTQMGQETQYF
TRBV30	TRBJ1-4	-	-	TGTGCCTGGAGTACCAGGGGATTCCCGGGTGAAAAACTGTTTTTT	CAWSTRGFPGEKLFF
TRBV5-1	TRBJ1-4	TRBD1	many	TGCGCCAGCAGCTTCCTCGGGACAGCTAATGAAAAACTGTTTTTT	CASSFLGTANEKLFF
TRBV5-1	TRBJ2-7	-	many	TGCGCCAGCAGCCCGCGATCGGGGGTCCACGAGCAGTACTTC	CASSPRSGVHEQYF
TRBV7-2	TRBJ1-5	-	many	TGTGCCAGCAGCTTTGGTAGCAATCAGCCCCAGCATTTT	CASSFGSNQPQHF
TRBV5-1	TRBJ1-1	-	many	TGCGCCAGCAGCTTGGCCGCCTCCATGAACACTGAAGCTTTCTTT	CASSLAASMNTEAFF
TRBV6-2/TRBV6-3	TRBJ1-5	-	many	TGTGCCAGCACCCCCGAACGAGGCCAGCCCCAGCATTTT	CASTPERGQPQHF
TRBV20-1	TRBJ2-7	TRBD1	medium-sized	TGCAGGCCCCTGGGACAGGGGTACGAGCAGTACTTC	CRPLGQGYEQYF
TRBV5-1	TRBJ1-1	-	many	TGCGCCAGCAGCCCTGGAGTGGGGACTGAAGCTTTCTTT	CASSPGVGTEAFF
TRBV29-1	TRBJ1-2	-	-	TGCAGCGTTCGGGAGGGGGGCGATGGCTACACCTTC	CSVREGGDGYTF
TRBV20-1	TRBJ1-4	-	many	TGCAGTGCTAGAGGCCCCGGGGCAGGAGAAAAACTGTTTTTT	CSARGPGAGEKLFF
TRBV19	TRBJ2-2	-	-	TGTGCCAGTAGATTAGTGGGCGGCGGGGAGCTGTTTTTT	CASRLVGGGELFF
TRBV27	TRBJ2-1	-	many	TGTGCCAGCAGTCTCGGACACGCTCTAAGCTCCTACAATGAGCAGTTCTTC	CASSLGHALSSYNEQFF
TRBV7-8	TRBJ1-1	-	many	TGTGCCAGCAGCCGAGGTATAGGAACTGAAGCTTTCTTT	CASSRGIGTEAFF
TRBV20-1	TRBJ1-1	-	many	TGCAGTGCTAGAGAACGAGTCATTCTAAACACTGAAGCTTTCTTT	CSARERVILNTEAFF
TRBV5-1	TRBJ2-1	TRBD2	many	TGCGCCAGCAGCTTGGTCGGGAGGGCCGAGGATGAGCAGTTCTTC	CASSLVGRAEDEQFF
TRBV7-2	TRBJ1-4	-	-	TGTGCCAGCGGGGTATTGGGGAATGAAAAACTGTTTTTT	CASGVLGNEKLFF
TRBV9	TRBJ1-2	-	many	TGTGCCAGCAGCCCGGAGGGCCAATACTATGGCTACACCTTC	CASSPEGQYYGYTF
TRBV7-2	TRBJ2-7	-	few	TGTGCCAGCAGCGGACGGGAGTCTTTGCACGAGCAGTACTTC	CASSGRESLHEQYF
TRBV14	TRBJ2-5	TRBD1	many	TGTGCCAGCAGCCAAGTTGACAGGGGAGGCTGGGAGACCCAGTACTTC	CASSQVDRGGWETQYF
TRBV27	TRBJ1-5	-	many	TGTGCCAGCAGTTTGGGTTGGAATCAGCCCCAGCATTTT	CASSLGWNQPQHF
TRBV7-9	TRBJ1-2	TRBD1	many	TGTGCCAGCAGCCTAGGGGGCGTAGATGGCTACACCTTC	CASSLGGVDGYTF
TRBV20-1	TRBJ1-6	-	many	TGCAGTGCTAGACCCGGAACAGGGAGCTCCTATAATTCACCCCTCCACTTT	CSARPGTGSSYNSPLHF
TRBV12-3/TRBV12-4	TRBJ2-6	-	many	TGTGCCAGCAGTTTCCCTTTGGCTGGGGCCAACGTCCTGACTTTC	CASSFPLAGANVLTF
TRBV20-1	TRBJ2-1	TRBD2	many	TGCAGTGGGCTAGCGGCCTCCTCCTACAATGAGCAGTTCTTC	CSGLAASSYNEQFF
TRBV5-1	TRBJ2-2	-	many	TGCGCCAGCACGGAGACAGGAAACACCGGGGAGCTGTTTTTT	CASTETGNTGELFF
TRBV20-1	TRBJ2-1	-	many	TGCAGTGTTGACACCAGCCGTGGCTCCTACAATGAGCAGTTCTTC	CSVDTSRGSYNEQFF
TRBV7-9	TRBJ2-3	-	-	TGTGCCAGCAGCCACAAACAGGGTCCGGCGGCAGATACGCAGTATTTT	CASSHKQGPAADTQYF
TRBV12-3/TRBV12-4	TRBJ1-2	TRBD1	many	TGTGCCAGCAGTCCCACAGGGGCCCATGGCTACACCTTC	CASSPTGAHGYTF
TRBV7-8	TRBJ2-2	-	many	TGTGCCAGCAGCTTAGGTGCTAGGGGGGGTTCCGGGGAGCTGTTTTTT	CASSLGARGGSGELFF
TRBV27	TRBJ1-2	-	-	TGTGCCAGCAGTTTACTGGGGGAGGGCTATGGCTACACCTTC	CASSLLGEGYGYTF
TRBV2	TRBJ2-7	TRBD2	-	TGTGCCAGCAGTGAAGAAGGGAGGACTAGCGGGAGAAATGGCGAGCAGTACTTC	CASSEEGRTSGRNGEQYF
TRBV6-5	TRBJ1-2	-	many	TGTGCCAGTCGCCAGGGAGGGGGTGGCTACACCTTC	CASRQGGGGYTF
TRBV20-1	TRBJ1-3	-	many	TGCAGTGCTAGTGGGGGAAGTGGAAACACCATATATTTT	CSASGGSGNTIYF
TRBV20-1	TRBJ2-5	-	-	TGCAGTGCAAACCGACCGTACCAAGAGACCCAGTACTTC	CSANRPYQETQYF